A selection of T cell receptor beta chains follows, all from one sample in a study of blood T cell repertoires in COVID-19. Libraries were prepared by immunoSEQ multiplex PCR; TCRdb keeps only in-frame clonotypes and omits some of them. The top ten hold about 7% of the sample, which has about 210,000 clones, 60% to 85% seen once. The source material was peripheral blood. These receptors were taken from a woman aged 70-85 years with acute or convalescent COVID-19. Each CDR3 is given without its conserved first and last residue.

cdr3_aa: AQGLSNTGELF; v_call: TRBV30
cdr3_aa: ASSSGGRLQRGRGETQY; v_call: TRBV7-9
cdr3_aa: ATSRTGTSGYNEQF; v_call: TRBV15
cdr3_aa: ATSLRGYEQY; v_call: TRBV15
cdr3_aa: ATRDRATPNTGELF; v_call: TRBV24-1
cdr3_aa: ASSFGETQY; v_call: TRBV7-8
cdr3_aa: ASSAPLQGTHSPLH; v_call: TRBV9
cdr3_aa: ASSPSSGGADTQY; v_call: TRBV18
cdr3_aa: ASSLYGGDSYEQY; v_call: TRBV7-2
cdr3_aa: ASSLDQWHQDRAVAETQY; v_call: TRBV11-2
cdr3_aa: ASSRREGTYEQY; v_call: TRBV27
cdr3_aa: ATSEPTVSYGYT; v_call: TRBV24-1
cdr3_aa: ATSDFGNRGTDTQY; v_call: TRBV24-1
cdr3_aa: ASSPGRSLEIGNTIY; v_call: TRBV18
cdr3_aa: ASSYSILAGSDTQY; v_call: TRBV7-2
cdr3_aa: ASSLWQSISYNEQF; v_call: TRBV27
cdr3_aa: SVPDRSHTDTQY; v_call: TRBV29-1
cdr3_aa: ASSLGQGYGYT; v_call: TRBV12-3/TRBV12-4
cdr3_aa: ASSHPGLAGGINQETQY; v_call: TRBV3-1/TRBV3-2
cdr3_aa: ASSRDRKNIQY; v_call: TRBV12-3/TRBV12-4
cdr3_aa: ASSSAGGAMSEQF; v_call: TRBV6-5
cdr3_aa: ASSLARVAKNIQY; v_call: TRBV11-2
cdr3_aa: ASSSTSGKETQY; v_call: TRBV11-2
cdr3_aa: AISEGGTGSNQPQH; v_call: TRBV10-3
cdr3_aa: ASSPSGMAEQY; v_call: TRBV7-9
cdr3_aa: ASSSRGGPQETQY; v_call: TRBV5-4
cdr3_aa: ASSQDRGRGGVNGETQY; v_call: TRBV4-1
cdr3_aa: ASSELAGGRDTQY; v_call: TRBV2
cdr3_aa: AWSFLQVGNEQY; v_call: TRBV30
cdr3_aa: ASSLVAGNGELF; v_call: TRBV7-9
cdr3_aa: ASSQDRALQPQH; v_call: TRBV23-1
cdr3_aa: ASSLEGIGGAHEQY; v_call: TRBV5-8
cdr3_aa: ASSALVANEKLF; v_call: TRBV11-2
cdr3_aa: SASPAGFGNEKLF; v_call: TRBV20-1
cdr3_aa: ATPGSGGADEQY; v_call: TRBV19
cdr3_aa: ASSRGVSNTGELF; v_call: TRBV7-3
cdr3_aa: ASSPGLAGAGETQY; v_call: TRBV6-4
cdr3_aa: ASSLDNPSGGPSGSYNEQF; v_call: TRBV11-3
cdr3_aa: ASSQEPLQEDNEQF; v_call: TRBV4-3
cdr3_aa: AIRTINKPNSPLH; v_call: TRBV10-3
cdr3_aa: ASSLGTSGGETQY; v_call: TRBV5-1
cdr3_aa: ASSEIGLDRGFADTQY; v_call: TRBV6-1
cdr3_aa: ASSFGPGELF; v_call: TRBV5-6
cdr3_aa: ASSLSTGINTEAF; v_call: TRBV27
cdr3_aa: ASSRDRARGQETQY; v_call: TRBV6-2/TRBV6-3
cdr3_aa: ASSSALGADTQY; v_call: TRBV7-2